This TCR beta chain comes out of a study of T cells after yellow fever vaccination. Study conclusions and caveats: A secondary response was less intense yet reached its peak sooner, at day 5 versus 15. Highly abundant clonotypes carried over from the bulk population could end up in FACS-sorted repertoires as contaminants. Post-booster reappearance was seen for most primary-vaccination clones (nearly 97% CD4, roughly 88% CD8).

As concerns this clonotype: The antigen is unknown.

CDR3 length equals 15 residues. In germline, CDR1 is MDHEN, CDR2 SYDVKM. Deletions cut 10 bases from V and 0 bases from J, with 16 bases between. As TCR cDNA was made by 5'RACE template switching, a universal primer site and UMIs were added. MiXCR was run by TCRdb on the 5' RACE reads, yielding one entry per CDR3 protein. In the table there are fewer than 350,000 distinct CDR3 sequences, 3.6% of which are singletons. Sequencing used PBMCs, obtained on the day of the yellow fever booster vaccination. This receptor was obtained from a man younger than 30 who received the YFV17D yellow fever vaccine. The rearrangement links TRBV28 to TRBJ1-3; tentative D call: TRBD1 (5 bases). The CDR3 region is CATGPQGYSGNTIYF. The CDR3 region has the DNA TGTGCCACCGGACCTCAGGGCTACTCTGGAAACACCATATATTTT.